Listed here are 23 T cell receptor beta chains from one sample, sequenced in a study of technical replicates of blood from four donors. The protocol was immunoSEQ multiplex PCR, while the TCRdb copy is restricted to in-frame clones and leaves out a portion. This sample has 78,000 or so clones, with approximately 90% found just once. The sequenced sample consisted of T cells isolated from PBMCs. These receptor sequences come from a human donor in good health.

The CDR3 DNA reads TGTGCCAGCTCACCGTGGACAGCCCAAGAGACCCAGTACTTC. This codes for CASSPWTAQETQYF. The chain uses TRBV18 and TRBJ2-5; D is possibly TRBD1 (6 bases). The germline gives CDR1 KGHSH, CDR2 LQKENI. V lost 3 bases to trimming and J lost 1 base, with 9 bases between them. The CDR3 consists of 14 residues.

CDR3 sequence: CASSLWPSPGTDTQYF. CDR3 nucleotides: TGTGCCAGCAGTTTATGGCCTAGTCCTGGCACAGATACGCAGTATTTT. The chain couples TRBV27 to TRBJ2-3; D remains ambiguous. This CDR3 region has 16 residues. V was clipped by 1 base and J by 1 base, with 12 bases between them. Germline loops: CDR1 MNHEY, CDR2 SMNVEV (reference sequence).

The chain carries TRBV6-4 and TRBJ1-5, with D uncertain. This CDR3 comprises 15 residues. Germline CDR1 and CDR2: MRHNA and SNTAGT. Trimming took 5 bases from V and 3 from J, leaving 14 bases between them. For the CDR3, the DNA is TGTGCCAGCAGTAGTCAAGCAGGTACCAATCAGCCCCAGCATTTT. Protein sequence: CASSSQAGTNQPQHF.

V gene TRBV7-3 combines with J gene TRBJ2-2; 9 bases match TRBD1. This CDR3 comprises 14 residues. In germline, CDR1 is SGHTA, CDR2 FQGTGA. Trimming at V came to 5 bases and at J to 5 bases, leaving 3 bases not matched to a gene. CDR3 in amino acids: CASSLGTGTGELFF. CDR3 coding DNA: TGTGCCAGCAGCCTCGGGACAGGGACCGGGGAGCTGTTTTTT.

The genes are TRBV2 and TRBJ2-7; 9 positions match TRBD2. CDR3 size: 13 residues. Germline assignment: CDR1 SNHLY and CDR2 FYNNEI. V lost 4 bases to trimming and J lost 6 bases; unmatched junction nucleotides: 4. The CDR3 loop is CASSGLREGEQYF. As DNA, the CDR3 is TGTGCCAGCAGTGGCCTGCGGGAGGGCGAGCAGTACTTC. The whole variable domain, filled in from reference TRBV2 and TRBJ2-7, reads EPEVTQTPSHQVTQMGQEVILRCVPISNHLYFYWYRQILGQKVEFLVSFYNNEISEKSEIFDDQFSVERPDGSNFTLKIRSTKLEDSAMYFCASSGLREGEQYFGPGTRLTVT.

CDR3: CASSHWASGQETQYF. CDR3 bases: TGTGCCAGCAGCCATTGGGCGAGCGGACAAGAGACCCAGTACTTC. This chain uses TRBV13 with TRBJ2-5; weak D call: TRBD2 (5 bases). Looked up from germline, CDR1 is PRHDT and CDR2 is FYEKMQ (reference sequence). Trimming left V 5 bases short and J 2 bases short, with 15 bases between. The CDR3 is 15 amino acids. The entire variable domain, with the rest obtained from reference TRBV13 and TRBJ2-5, is as follows: AAGVIQSPRHLIKEKRETATLKCYPIPRHDTVYWYQQGPGQDPQFLISFYEKMQSDKGSIPDRFSAQQFSDYHSELNMSSLELGDSALYFCASSHWASGQETQYFGPGTRLLVL.

This clone came up once. V gene TRBV12-5 combines with J gene TRBJ1-2, with TRBD1 matching over 9 bases. V was clipped by 6 bases and J by 4 bases; unmatched bases: 15. Germline V CDR1 and CDR2: LGHNT, FRNRAP. This CDR3 is built from 17 residues. DNA of the CDR3: TGTGCTAGTGGGACAAGGACAGGGGAAGTGGGGGGCTATGGCTACACCTTC. This codes for CASGTRTGEVGGYGYTF.

This chain joins TRBV5-4 and TRBJ2-1; 10 bases align to TRBD1. V was pared by 4 bases and J by 5 bases, with 9 bases of the junction left unmatched. Per germline, CDR1 SGHNT and CDR2 YYREEE (reference sequence). The CDR3 is 16 residues long. DNA for the CDR3: TGTGCCAGCAGCAGCTCCGGGACAGGGGTGAACAATGAGCAGTTCTTC. As protein: CASSSSGTGVNNEQFF. The full variable domain, with the rest looked up from reference TRBV5-4 and TRBJ2-1, is ETGVTQSPTHLIKTRGQQVTLRCSSQSGHNTVSWYQQALGQGPQFIFQYYREEENGRGNFPPRFSGLQFPNYSSELNVNALELDDSALYLCASSSSGTGVNNEQFFGPGTRLTVL.

The V and J genes are TRBV5-6 and TRBJ2-7, with 8 bases that match TRBD2. The CDR3 runs 14 residues. Looked up from germline, CDR1 is SGHDT and CDR2 is YYEEEE. V trimming: 4 bases; J trimming: 3 bases; junction bases outside the gene matches: 6. The DNA for the CDR3 is TGTGCCAGCAGCCGGGGGGGAGGGTACTACGAGCAGTACTTC. It yields the protein CASSRGGGYYEQYF.

This chain connects TRBV6-5 to TRBJ2-1; TRBD2 matches 8 bases. This CDR3 is built from 15 residues. J was trimmed by 8 bases and V by 6 bases; bases with no gene match: 12. The germline CDR1 and CDR2 sequences are MNHEY and SVGAGI. The DNA for the CDR3 is TGTGCCAGCAGCTCACGGGAGGGCCTCGGCCATGAGCAGTTCTTC. This encodes CASSSREGLGHEQFF.

CDR3 sequence reads: CASSPNGRGTDTQYF. The CDR3 bases are TGTGCCAGCAGCCCCAACGGCAGGGGCACAGATACGCAGTATTTT. This chain uses TRBV7-3 with TRBJ2-3, with D tentatively TRBD1 (5 bases). CDR3 size: 15 residues. The germline CDR1 and CDR2 sequences are SGHTA and FQGTGA. Between the trimmed V and J ends, which lost 5 bases and 1 base, there was a span of 13 bases. Combining the CDR3 with reference TRBV7-3 and TRBJ2-3 gives the whole variable domain GAGVSQTPSNKVTEKGKYVELRCDPISGHTALYWYRQSLGQGPEFLIYFQGTGAADDSGLPNDRFFAVRPEGSVSTLKIQRTERGDSAVYLCASSPNGRGTDTQYFGPGTRLTVL.

V is TRBV5-1 and J is TRBJ2-4; possible D gene TRBD1, 5 bases. The CDR3 covers 13 residues. The ends were cut back, 1 base at V and 5 bases at J, with 7 bases in the middle. Germline V gene lookup returns CDR1 SGHRS and CDR2 YFSETQ. The CDR3 sequence: CASSLTGQNIQYF. The CDR3 DNA reads TGCGCCAGCAGCTTGACAGGTCAAAACATTCAGTACTTC.

The chain combines TRBV13 with TRBJ1-2; D perhaps matches TRBD1 (5 bases). CDR1 and CDR2 (germline): PRHDT, FYEKMQ (reference sequence). V was cut by 3 bases and J by 8 bases, with 13 bases left in between. The CDR3 covers 13 residues. CDR3 sequence (DNA): TGTGCCAGCAGCTTTGAAGGGGCTAGAGGCTACACCTTC. This encodes CASSFEGARGYTF. The full variable domain, its missing parts supplied by reference TRBV13 and TRBJ1-2, is AAGVIQSPRHLIKEKRETATLKCYPIPRHDTVYWYQQGPGQDPQFLISFYEKMQSDKGSIPDRFSAQQFSDYHSELNMSSLELGDSALYFCASSFEGARGYTFGSGTRLTVV.

The chain links TRBV2 to TRBJ1-2; 8 positions agree with TRBD1. J lost 6 bases, V lost 2 bases, and 8 bases had no gene match. The CDR3 has 15 residues. Per the germline V gene, CDR1 is SNHLY and CDR2 is FYNNEI. The CDR3 here is CASSEFRQGADGYTF. For the CDR3, the DNA is TGTGCCAGCAGTGAATTCAGGCAGGGGGCGGATGGCTACACCTTC.

The V gene is TRBV4-3, the J gene TRBJ2-5; unclear D gene. Trimming left V 0 bases short and J 5 bases short, with 13 bases between. CDR1 LGHNA and CDR2 YSLEER come from the germline V gene. This CDR3 comprises 15 residues. The CDR3 spells CASSQEYLRPETQYF. CDR3 bases: TGCGCCAGCAGCCAAGAATATCTTCGTCCGGAGACCCAGTACTTC.

The chain is built from TRBV2 and TRBJ2-3; D gene unclear. The CDR3 runs 13 residues. Germline loops: CDR1 SNHLY, CDR2 FYNNEI. V was clipped by 2 bases and J by 4 bases, with 7 bases between them. In nucleotides, the CDR3 is TGTGCCAGCAGTGAAAGTCAGGCAGATACGCAGTATTTT. Translation gives CASSESQADTQYF. The variable domain in full, with the rest retrieved from reference TRBV2 and TRBJ2-3, is EPEVTQTPSHQVTQMGQEVILRCVPISNHLYFYWYRQILGQKVEFLVSFYNNEISEKSEIFDDQFSVERPDGSNFTLKIRSTKLEDSAMYFCASSESQADTQYFGPGTRLTVL.

V is TRBV7-9 and J is TRBJ2-1, with a weak D call TRBD2 (5 bases). The V gene's germline CDR1 is SEHNR and CDR2 FQNEAQ (reference sequence). V dropped 3 bases and J dropped 5 bases, with 5 bases sitting between them. The CDR3 is made up of 12 amino acids. The DNA of the CDR3 is TGTGCCAGCAGCTTCGGGGACAATGAGCAGTTCTTC. Its protein is CASSFGDNEQFF. Combining the CDR3 with reference TRBV7-9 and TRBJ2-1 gives the whole variable domain DTGVSQNPRHKITKRGQNVTFRCDPISEHNRLYWYRQTLGQGPEFLTYFQNEAQLEKSRLLSDRFSAERPKGSFSTLEIQRTEQGDSAMYLCASSFGDNEQFFGPGTRLTVL.

CDR3 protein: CSVGGTRVGTDTQYF. For the CDR3, the DNA is TGCAGCGTCGGGGGTACTAGGGTTGGCACAGATACGCAGTATTTT. The rearrangement uses TRBV29-1 and TRBJ2-3, with D perhaps matching TRBD2 (6 bases). Germline lookup yields CDR1 SQVTM and CDR2 ANQGSEA. V was shortened by 6 bases and J by 1 base, with 17 bases between the two germline ends. The CDR3 consists of 15 residues.

This clone was picked up a small number of times. The chain links TRBV30 to TRBJ1-1; the D gene is possibly TRBD1 (6 bases). With 3 bases removed from V and 0 bases from J, the gap between germline ends came to 11 bases. Per the germline V gene, CDR1 is GTSNPN and CDR2 is SVGIG (reference sequence). The CDR3 runs to 14 residues. For the CDR3, the DNA is TGTGCCTGGAGCCCCGACAGGTTGAACACTGAAGCTTTCTTT. This codes for CAWSPDRLNTEAFF.

Of note for this clone: The junction differs from germline at one of its ends, possibly a read error. The V and J genes are TRBV7-7 and TRBJ2-1; 9 nucleotides agree with TRBD1. The CDR3 covers 15 residues. The germline CDR1 and CDR2 sequences are SSHAT and FNYEAQ (reference sequence). CDR3: CASSLGTGTYNEQFF. In DNA form, the CDR3 reads TGTGCTAGCAGCTTGGGGACAGGGACCTACAATGAGCAGTTCTTC.

In this sample, this clone turned up once. The chain couples TRBV25-1 to TRBJ2-1, with D possibly being TRBD2 (6 bases). The CDR3 extends over 13 amino acids. Per the germline V gene, CDR1 is MGHDK and CDR2 is SYGVNS. V lost 1 base, J lost 13 bases, and 14 bases lay in between. The CDR3 protein is CASSESGGLEQFF. The CDR3 region has the DNA TGTGCCAGCAGTGAATCTGGGGGACTGGAACAGTTCTTC.

This clone was seen only a few times. The chain couples TRBV7-3 to TRBJ1-2; 7 bases line up with TRBD1. The V and J ends lost 4 bases and 5 bases, in that order; junction bases with no gene match: 10. Germline lookup yields CDR1 SGHTA and CDR2 FQGTGA. The CDR3 totals 15 residues. CDR3 residues: CASSSTQGMGYGYTF. CDR3 sequence (DNA): TGTGCCAGCAGCTCAACACAGGGGATGGGATATGGCTACACCTTC.

The chain uses TRBV7-5 and TRBJ2-1; the table's D gene call, TRBD2, was not cross checked with the DNA. TRBV7-5 is listed as a pseudogene. The CDR3 has 10 amino acids. The CDR3 DNA reads TGTGTCAGAAGGAGGGATGAGCAGTTCTTC. Amino acid sequence: CVRRRDEQFF.